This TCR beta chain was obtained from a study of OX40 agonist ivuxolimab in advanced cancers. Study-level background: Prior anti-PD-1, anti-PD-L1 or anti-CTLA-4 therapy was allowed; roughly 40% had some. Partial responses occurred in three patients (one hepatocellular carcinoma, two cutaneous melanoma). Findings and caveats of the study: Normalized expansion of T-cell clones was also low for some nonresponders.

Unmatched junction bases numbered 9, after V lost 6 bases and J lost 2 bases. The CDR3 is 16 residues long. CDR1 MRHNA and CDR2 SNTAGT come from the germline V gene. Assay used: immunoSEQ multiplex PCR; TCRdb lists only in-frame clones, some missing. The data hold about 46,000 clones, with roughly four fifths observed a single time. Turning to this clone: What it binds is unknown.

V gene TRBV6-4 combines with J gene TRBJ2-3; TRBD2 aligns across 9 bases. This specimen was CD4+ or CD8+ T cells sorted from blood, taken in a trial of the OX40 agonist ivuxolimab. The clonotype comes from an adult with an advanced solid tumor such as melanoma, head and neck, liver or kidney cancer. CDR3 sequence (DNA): TGTGCCAGCAGCGTCTTAGCGGGGGCGTCCACAGATACGCAGTATTTT. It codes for CASSVLAGASTDTQYF.